The following is a TCR beta chain sequence with its context. This record belongs to a study of T cells in Graves' hyperthyroidism and ophthalmopathy. The germline V gene has CDR1 WNHNN and CDR2 SYGVQD (reference sequence). The CDR3 has 16 amino acids. The junction had 10 bases not matched to a gene; V was cut back by 3 bases and J by 8 bases. Amplification targeted TCR beta CDR3 regions from RNA transcripts. The study used the HTBI primer set for a first-round RT-PCR of the TCR CDR3. From the multiplex PCR reads, TCRdb called clonotypes with MiXCR, one entry per CDR3 protein. Of about 560,000 distinct CDR3 sequences listed, approximately 14% are singletons.

The sample was blood. The J gene is TRBJ2-1, the V gene TRBV10-1; 10 bases line up with TRBD2. The receptor's source is a woman aged 25 to 45 with Graves' hyperthyroidism. In DNA, the CDR3 is TGCGCCAGCAGTGAAGTTCCTAGCGGGAGTATCTATGAGCAGTTCTTC. Amino acid sequence: CASSEVPSGSIYEQFF.